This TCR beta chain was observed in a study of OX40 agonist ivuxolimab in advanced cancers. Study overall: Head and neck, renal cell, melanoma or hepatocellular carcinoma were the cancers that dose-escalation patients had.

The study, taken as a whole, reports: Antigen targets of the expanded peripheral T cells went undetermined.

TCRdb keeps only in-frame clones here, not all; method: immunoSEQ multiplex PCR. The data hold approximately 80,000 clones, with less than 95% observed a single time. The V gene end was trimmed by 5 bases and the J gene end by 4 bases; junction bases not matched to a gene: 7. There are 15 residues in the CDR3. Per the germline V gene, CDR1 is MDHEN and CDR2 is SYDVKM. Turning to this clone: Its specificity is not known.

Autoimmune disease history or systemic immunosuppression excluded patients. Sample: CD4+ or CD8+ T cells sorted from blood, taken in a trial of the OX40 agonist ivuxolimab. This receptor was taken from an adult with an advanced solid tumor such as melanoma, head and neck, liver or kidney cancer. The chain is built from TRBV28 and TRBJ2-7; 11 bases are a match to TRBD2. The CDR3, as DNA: TGTGCCAGCAGTCGTAGCGGGAGGGCCTATTACGAGCAGTACTTC. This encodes CASSRSGRAYYEQYF.